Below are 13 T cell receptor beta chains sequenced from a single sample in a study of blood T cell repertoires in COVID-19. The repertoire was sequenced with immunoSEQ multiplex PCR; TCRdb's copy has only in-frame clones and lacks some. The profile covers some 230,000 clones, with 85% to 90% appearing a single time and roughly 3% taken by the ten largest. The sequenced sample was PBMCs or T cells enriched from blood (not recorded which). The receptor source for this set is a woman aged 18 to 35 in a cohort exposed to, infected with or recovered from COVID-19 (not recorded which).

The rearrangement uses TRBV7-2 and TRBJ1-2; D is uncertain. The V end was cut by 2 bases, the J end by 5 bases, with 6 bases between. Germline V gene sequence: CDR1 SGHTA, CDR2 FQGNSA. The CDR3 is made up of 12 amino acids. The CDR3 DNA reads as TGTGCCAGCAGCTTAATGAGTTATGGCTACACCTTC. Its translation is CASSLMSYGYTF.

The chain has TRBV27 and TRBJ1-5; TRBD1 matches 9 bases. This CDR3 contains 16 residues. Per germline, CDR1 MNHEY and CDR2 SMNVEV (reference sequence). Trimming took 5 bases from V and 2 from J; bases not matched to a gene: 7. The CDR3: CASSDGTGLGNQPQHF. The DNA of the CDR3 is TGTGCCAGCAGTGATGGGACAGGGTTAGGCAATCAGCCCCAGCATTTT.

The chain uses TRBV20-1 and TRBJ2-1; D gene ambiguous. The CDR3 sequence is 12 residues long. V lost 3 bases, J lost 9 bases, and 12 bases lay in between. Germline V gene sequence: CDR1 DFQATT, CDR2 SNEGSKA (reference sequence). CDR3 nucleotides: TGCAGTGCTAGTAACCCCATAGCTGAGCAGTTCTTC. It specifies CSASNPIAEQFF.

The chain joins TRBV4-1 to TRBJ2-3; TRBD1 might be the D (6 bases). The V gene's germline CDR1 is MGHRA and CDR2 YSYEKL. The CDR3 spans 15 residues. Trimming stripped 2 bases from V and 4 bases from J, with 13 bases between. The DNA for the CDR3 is TGCGCCAGCAGCCAACCCCCGGCAGGGGCAGATACGCAGTATTTT. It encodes CASSQPPAGADTQYF.

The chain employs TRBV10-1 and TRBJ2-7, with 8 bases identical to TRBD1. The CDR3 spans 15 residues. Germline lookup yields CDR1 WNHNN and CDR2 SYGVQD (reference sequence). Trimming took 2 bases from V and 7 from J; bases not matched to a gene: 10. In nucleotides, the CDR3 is TGCGCCAGCAGTGAGGAGGCAGGGGGCAACACAGAGCAGTACTTC. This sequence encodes CASSEEAGGNTEQYF.

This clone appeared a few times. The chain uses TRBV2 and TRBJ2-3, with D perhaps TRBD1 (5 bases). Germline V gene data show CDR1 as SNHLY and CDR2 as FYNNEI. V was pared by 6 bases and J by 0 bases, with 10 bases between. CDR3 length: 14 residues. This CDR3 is CASRQDDSTDTQYF. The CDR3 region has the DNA TGTGCCAGCAGACAGGACGATAGCACAGATACGCAGTATTTT.

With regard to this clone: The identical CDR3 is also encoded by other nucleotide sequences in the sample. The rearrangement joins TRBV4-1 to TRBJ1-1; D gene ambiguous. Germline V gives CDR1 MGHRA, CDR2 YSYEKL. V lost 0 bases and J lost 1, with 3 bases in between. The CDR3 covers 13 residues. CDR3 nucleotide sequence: TGCGCCAGCAGCCAAGATCGGAACACTGAAGCTTTCTTT. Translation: CASSQDRNTEAFF.

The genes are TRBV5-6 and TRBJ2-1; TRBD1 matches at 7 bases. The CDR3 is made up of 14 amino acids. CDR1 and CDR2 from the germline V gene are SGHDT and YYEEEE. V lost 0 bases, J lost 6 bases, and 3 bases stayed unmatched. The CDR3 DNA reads TGTGCCAGCAGCTTGGAAGGGGGCATCAATGAGCAGTTCTTC. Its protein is CASSLEGGINEQFF.

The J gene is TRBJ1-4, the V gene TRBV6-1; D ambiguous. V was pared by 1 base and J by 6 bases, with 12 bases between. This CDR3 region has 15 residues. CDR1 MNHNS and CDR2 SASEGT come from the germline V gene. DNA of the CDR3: TGTGCCAGCAGTGAAGGATCTCGGAGGGATGAAAAACTGTTTTTT. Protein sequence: CASSEGSRRDEKLFF.

The CDR3: CASSATESSYNEQFF. The CDR3 DNA reads as TGTGCCAGCAGCGCTACAGAGAGCTCCTACAATGAGCAGTTCTTC. V and J are TRBV7-3 and TRBJ2-1; D remains ambiguous. Germline loops: CDR1 SGHTA, CDR2 FQGTGA. The CDR3 has 15 residues. The V and J ends lost 5 bases and 0 bases respectively, with 11 bases between them.

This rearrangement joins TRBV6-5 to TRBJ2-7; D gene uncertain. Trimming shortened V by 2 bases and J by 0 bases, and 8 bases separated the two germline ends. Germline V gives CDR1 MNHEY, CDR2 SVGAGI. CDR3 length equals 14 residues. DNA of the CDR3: TGTGCCAGCAGTTACCGAGGCAACTCCTACGAGCAGTACTTC. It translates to CASSYRGNSYEQYF.

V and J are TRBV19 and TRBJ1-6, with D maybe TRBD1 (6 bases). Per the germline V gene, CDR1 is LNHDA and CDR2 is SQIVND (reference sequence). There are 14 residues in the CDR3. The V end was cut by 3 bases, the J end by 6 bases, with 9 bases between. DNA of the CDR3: TGTGCCAGTAGTATGGGGACAACTAATTCACCCCTCCACTTT. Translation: CASSMGTTNSPLHF.

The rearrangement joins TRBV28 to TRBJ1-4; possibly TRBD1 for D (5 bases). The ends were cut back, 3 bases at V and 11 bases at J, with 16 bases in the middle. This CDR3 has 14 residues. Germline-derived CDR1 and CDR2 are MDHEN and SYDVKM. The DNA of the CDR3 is TGTGCCAGCAGTTTCCCCGGGACTCCATATAAACTGTTTTTT. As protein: CASSFPGTPYKLFF. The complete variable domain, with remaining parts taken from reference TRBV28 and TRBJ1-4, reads DVKVTQSSRYLVKRTGEKVFLECVQDMDHENMFWYRQDPGLGLRLIYFSYDVKMKEKGDIPEGYSVSREKKERFSLILESASTNQTSMYLCASSFPGTPYKLFFGSGTQLSVL.